Listed below are T cell receptor beta chains from one sample, sequenced in a study of read filtering for tumor transcriptome and immune sequencing. TCRdb independently ran MiXCR on the reads; one entry per CDR3 protein. There are some 130,000 distinct CDR3 sequences in the sample; 13% occur only once, and roughly 7.6% lies in the top ten. Sequenced: a population of CD138-negative cells sorted from bone marrow. The source of these receptors is a donor at least 40 years old with multiple myeloma. CDR3s include the opening cysteine and the closing phenylalanine or tryptophan. A D gene is named only where the DNA matches it firmly. Not every row has a clone size; where given, it reads once, few, many or a size class.

abundance | j_gene | d_gene | v_gene | CDR3nt | CDR3aa
few | TRBJ1-5 | NA | TRBV4-1 | TGCGCCAGCAGCGTCTATAGCAATCAGCCCCAGCATTTT | CASSVYSNQPQHF
many | TRBJ2-7 | TRBD2 | TRBV7-9 | TGTGCCAGCAGCCCGCCGGGACTAGCGGAACTCTCGTCCTACGAGCAGTACTTC | CASSPPGLAELSSYEQYF
many | TRBJ2-7 | NA | TRBV20-1 | TGCAGTGCTTCCCCTAGCGCGGGCGGCGAGCAGTACTTC | CSASPSAGGEQYF
NA | TRBJ2-3 | NA | TRBV2 | TGTGCCAGCAGTGCGGGACGGACAGATACGCAGTATTTT | CASSAGRTDTQYF
NA | TRBJ2-7 | NA | TRBV21-1 | TGTGCCAGCAGCAGAACAGGATCATACTACGAGCAGTACTTC | CASSRTGSYYEQYF
many | TRBJ2-7 | NA | TRBV20-1 | TGCAGTGCTAGAGATATCTCCTACGAGCAGTACTTC | CSARDISYEQYF
many | TRBJ2-2 | NA | TRBV4-2 | TGTGCCAGCAGCCAACATGAGGCGAACACCGGGGAGCTGTTTTTT | CASSQHEANTGELFF
many | TRBJ2-1 | TRBD2 | TRBV11-2 | TGTGCCAGCAGCTTATATAGGACTAGCGGGTACAATGAGCAGTTCTTC | CASSLYRTSGYNEQFF
many | TRBJ2-1 | TRBD2 | TRBV4-1 | TGCGCCACCAAGAGAGGTCTAGCGGGATCCACCGACAATGAGCAGTTCTTC | CATKRGLAGSTDNEQFF
many | TRBJ2-1 | NA | TRBV7-9 | TGTGCCAGCAGCTCTAATCCCGGGACCGTGAATGAGCAGTTCTTC | CASSSNPGTVNEQFF
many | TRBJ2-7 | TRBD2 | TRBV30 | TGTGCCTGGAGTCAAAGACTAGCGAAGCACTTC | CAWSQRLAKHF
once | TRBJ2-7 | TRBD2 | TRBV24-1 | TGTGCCACCAGTGACCCGACTAGCGGGATCGTCGAGCAGTACTTC | CATSDPTSGIVEQYF
many | TRBJ2-7 | NA | TRBV27 | NA | CASSSSGLATEQYF
many | TRBJ2-7 | NA | TRBV20-1 | TGCAGTGCTAGAGATCGGCGGGGGCCCTCCTACGAGCAGTACTTC | CSARDRRGPSYEQYF
many | TRBJ2-2 | NA | TRBV5-1 | TGCGCCAGCAGCGAAGACGGGTCGAACACCGGGGAGCTGTTTTTT | CASSEDGSNTGELFF
few | TRBJ2-2 | NA | TRBV19 | TGTGCCAGTAGTAACCGGGACAAGAACACCGGGGAGCTGTTTTTT | CASSNRDKNTGELFF
many | TRBJ2-7 | NA | TRBV7-9 | TGTGCCAGCAGCATAAAGGGGGACCCCTACGAGCTGTACTTC | CASSIKGDPYELYF
many | TRBJ2-7 | NA | TRBV20-1 | TGCAGTGCCGAAAAGGGCTCCTACGAGCAGTACTTC | CSAEKGSYEQYF
NA | TRBJ2-7 | NA | TRBV3-1 | TGTGCCAGCAGCCAAGAGGAGCAGGGAAGCTCCTACGAGCAGTACTTC | CASSQEEQGSSYEQYF
many | TRBJ2-7 | TRBD1 | TRBV5-1 | TGCGCCAGCAGCAAGGGGACAGGGGCGTATGAGCAGTACTTC | CASSKGTGAYEQYF
many | TRBJ1-5 | TRBD1 | TRBV19 | TGTGCCAGTAGTATCACAGGGGATCAGCCCCAGCATTTT | CASSITGDQPQHF
many | TRBJ2-5 | TRBD2 | TRBV7-9 | TGTGCCAGCAGCTTCACGCGACTAGCGGGAGACCAAGAGACCCAGTACTTC | CASSFTRLAGDQETQYF
many | TRBJ2-2 | TRBD1 | TRBV12-3/TRBV12-4 | TGTGCCAGCAGCGGAGGACAGGGTCGTTCCGGGGAGCTGTTTTTT | CASSGGQGRSGELFF
NA | TRBJ2-2 | NA | TRBV7-6 | TGTGCCAGCAGCTCCCCGGGTGGGATCGCCGGGGAGCTGTTTTTT | CASSSPGGIAGELFF
NA | TRBJ2-7 | TRBD1 | TRBV7-2 | TGTGCCAGCAGCTTAAGGGGCTCCGGACAGGGCTACGAGCAGTACTTC | CASSLRGSGQGYEQYF
many | TRBJ2-5 | TRBD2 | TRBV4-3 | TGCGCCAGCAGCCAAGAACTAGCGGAAGAGACCCAGTACTTC | CASSQELAEETQYF
many | TRBJ1-5 | NA | TRBV5-1 | TGCGCCAGCAGCTTGGATTTATTTCAGCCCCAGCATTTT | CASSLDLFQPQHF
NA | TRBJ2-1 | TRBD2 | TRBV23-1 | TGCGCCAGCAGTCAAAGACGGGGACTAGCGGGCGGTAGCTCCTACAATGAGCAGTTCTTC | CASSQRRGLAGGSSYNEQFF
few | TRBJ2-7 | TRBD1 | TRBV19 | TGTGCCAGTAGAAACAGGACAGGTGGTTACGAGCAGTACTTC | CASRNRTGGYEQYF
many | TRBJ2-1 | TRBD2 | TRBV11-3 | TGTGCCAGCAGCTTAGTAGCTAGCGGGAGCCCGTTTCCCAATGAGCAGTTCTTC | CASSLVASGSPFPNEQFF
few | TRBJ1-1 | NA | TRBV18 | TGTGCCAGCTCACCACGGGGTAGCACTGAAGCTTTCTTT | CASSPRGSTEAFF
NA | TRBJ2-1 | NA | TRBV4-2 | TGTGCCAGCAGCCCCGGGGGCGATGAGCAGTTCTTC | CASSPGGDEQFF
many | TRBJ1-4 | NA | TRBV6-5 | TGTGCCAGCAGTTACTCGGGGGGGCATGAAAAACTGTTTTTT | CASSYSGGHEKLFF
many | TRBJ2-1 | NA | TRBV5-1 | TGCGCCAGCAGCGGGGGCGGGACCGGTTTTAATGAGCAGTTCTTC | CASSGGGTGFNEQFF
many | TRBJ1-5 | TRBD1 | TRBV12-3/TRBV12-4 | TGTGCCAGCAGTCGAACTCAGGGGGATAGCAATCAGCCCCAGCATTTT | CASSRTQGDSNQPQHF
few | TRBJ2-3 | NA | TRBV6-2/TRBV6-3 | TGTGCCAGCAGTGACCGGGACGGGAGCACAGATACGCAGTATTTT | CASSDRDGSTDTQYF
NA | TRBJ2-1 | NA | TRBV7-3 | TGTGCCAGCAGACCCAGTGGGGGCTCCTACAATGAGCAGTTCTTC | CASRPSGGSYNEQFF
few | TRBJ1-6 | NA | TRBV3-1 | TGTGCCAGCAGCCAAGAAACGCAGAATAATTCACCCCTCCACTTT | CASSQETQNNSPLHF
NA | TRBJ2-5 | NA | TRBV18 | TGTGCCAGCTCACCAAGGCAGCAGTTAGAGACCCAGTACTTC | CASSPRQQLETQYF
many | TRBJ1-1 | NA | TRBV7-2 | TGTGCCAGCATGAACAGATTGAACACTGAAGCTTTCTTT | CASMNRLNTEAFF
few | TRBJ2-7 | TRBD2 | TRBV5-1 | TGCGCCAGCAGCTTTGGGACTAGCGGGAGTGGGGAGCAGTACTTC | CASSFGTSGSGEQYF
many | TRBJ2-5 | NA | TRBV7-2 | TGTGCCAGCAGCTTAGCGCCTTGGCGGAGGCAAGAGACCCAGTACTTC | CASSLAPWRRQETQYF